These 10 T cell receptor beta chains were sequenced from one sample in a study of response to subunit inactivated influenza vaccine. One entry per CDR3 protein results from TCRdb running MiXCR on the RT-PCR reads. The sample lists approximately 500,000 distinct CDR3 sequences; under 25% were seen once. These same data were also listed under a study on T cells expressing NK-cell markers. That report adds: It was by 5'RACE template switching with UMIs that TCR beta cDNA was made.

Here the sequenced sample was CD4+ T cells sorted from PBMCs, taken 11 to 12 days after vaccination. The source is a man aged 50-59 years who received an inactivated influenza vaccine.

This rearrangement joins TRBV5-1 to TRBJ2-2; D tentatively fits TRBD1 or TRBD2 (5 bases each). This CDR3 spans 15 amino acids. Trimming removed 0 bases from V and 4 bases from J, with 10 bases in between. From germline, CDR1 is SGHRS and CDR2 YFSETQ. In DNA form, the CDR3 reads TGCGCCAGCAGCTTGGAATGGGGGAGCACCGGGGAGCTGTTTTTT. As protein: CASSLEWGSTGELFF. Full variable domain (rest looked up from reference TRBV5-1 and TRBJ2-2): KAGVTQTPRYLIKTRGQQVTLSCSPISGHRSVSWYQQTPGQGLQFLFEYFSETQRNKGNFPGRFSGRQFSNSRSEMNVSTLELGDSALYLCASSLEWGSTGELFFGEGSRLTVL.

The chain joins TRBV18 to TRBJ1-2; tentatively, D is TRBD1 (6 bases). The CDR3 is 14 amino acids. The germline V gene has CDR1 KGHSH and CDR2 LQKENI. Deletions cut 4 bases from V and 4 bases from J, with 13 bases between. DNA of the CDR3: TGTGCCAGCTCACACACCGACAGGAGCTATGGCTACACCTTC. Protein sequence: CASSHTDRSYGYTF.

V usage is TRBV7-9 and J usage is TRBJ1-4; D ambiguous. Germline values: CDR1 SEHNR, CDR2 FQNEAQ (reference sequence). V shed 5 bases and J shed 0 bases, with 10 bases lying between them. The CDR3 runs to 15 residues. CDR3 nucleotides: TGTGCCAGCAGCCCCCGCCTTGCAACTAATGAAAAACTGTTTTTT. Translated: CASSPRLATNEKLFF.

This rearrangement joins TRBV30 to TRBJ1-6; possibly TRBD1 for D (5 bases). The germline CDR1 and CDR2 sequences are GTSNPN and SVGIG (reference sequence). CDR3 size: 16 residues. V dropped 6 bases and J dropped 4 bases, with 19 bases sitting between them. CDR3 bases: TGTGCCTGCTCCGACAGCGAGAAACTGTATAATTCACCCCTCCACTTT. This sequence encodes CACSDSEKLYNSPLHF.

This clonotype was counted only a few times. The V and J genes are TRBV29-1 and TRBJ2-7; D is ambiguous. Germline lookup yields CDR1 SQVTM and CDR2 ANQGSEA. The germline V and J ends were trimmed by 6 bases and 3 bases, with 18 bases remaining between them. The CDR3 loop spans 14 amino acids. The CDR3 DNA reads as TGCAGCGTCAGGTCGTCCGGGCGAGGCTACGAGCAGTACTTC. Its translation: CSVRSSGRGYEQYF.

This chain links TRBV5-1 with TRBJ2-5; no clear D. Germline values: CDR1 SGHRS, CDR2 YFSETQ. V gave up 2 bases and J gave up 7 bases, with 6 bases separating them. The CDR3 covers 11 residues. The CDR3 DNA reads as TGCGCCAGCAGCTTTGAAGGGACCCAGTACTTC. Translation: CASSFEGTQYF. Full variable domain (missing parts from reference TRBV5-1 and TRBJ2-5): KAGVTQTPRYLIKTRGQQVTLSCSPISGHRSVSWYQQTPGQGLQFLFEYFSETQRNKGNFPGRFSGRQFSNSRSEMNVSTLELGDSALYLCASSFEGTQYFGPGTRLLVL.

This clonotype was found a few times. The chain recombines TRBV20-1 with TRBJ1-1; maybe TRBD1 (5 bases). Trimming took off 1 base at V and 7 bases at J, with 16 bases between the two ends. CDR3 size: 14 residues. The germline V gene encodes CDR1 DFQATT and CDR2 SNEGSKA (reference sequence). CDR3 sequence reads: CSARAGKGMGEAFF. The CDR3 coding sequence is TGCAGTGCTAGAGCGGGGAAGGGGATGGGTGAAGCTTTCTTT.

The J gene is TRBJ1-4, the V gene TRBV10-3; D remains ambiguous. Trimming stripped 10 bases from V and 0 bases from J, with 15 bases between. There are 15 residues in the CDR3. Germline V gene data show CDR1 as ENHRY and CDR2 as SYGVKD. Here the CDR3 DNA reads TGTGCCACTGGCAACAATGGGGCAACTAATGAAAAACTGTTTTTT. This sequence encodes CATGNNGATNEKLFF.

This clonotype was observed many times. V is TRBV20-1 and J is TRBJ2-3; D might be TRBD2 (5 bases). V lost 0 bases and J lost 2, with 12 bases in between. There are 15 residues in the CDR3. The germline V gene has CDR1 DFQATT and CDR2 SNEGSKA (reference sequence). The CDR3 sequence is CSARDPKRNTDTQYF. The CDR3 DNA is TGCAGTGCTAGAGATCCCAAGCGGAACACAGATACGCAGTATTTT.

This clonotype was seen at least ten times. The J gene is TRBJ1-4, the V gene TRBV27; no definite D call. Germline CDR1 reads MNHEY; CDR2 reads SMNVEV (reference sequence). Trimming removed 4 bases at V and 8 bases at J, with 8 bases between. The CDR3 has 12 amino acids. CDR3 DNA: TGTGCCAGCAGTTCAGTGGGCGAAAAACTGTTTTTT. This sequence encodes CASSSVGEKLFF. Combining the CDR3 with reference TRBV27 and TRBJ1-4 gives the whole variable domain EAQVTQNPRYLITVTGKKLTVTCSQNMNHEYMSWYRQDPGLGLRQIYYSMNVEVTDKGDVPEGYKVSRKEKRNFPLILESPSPNQTSLYFCASSSVGEKLFFGSGTQLSVL.